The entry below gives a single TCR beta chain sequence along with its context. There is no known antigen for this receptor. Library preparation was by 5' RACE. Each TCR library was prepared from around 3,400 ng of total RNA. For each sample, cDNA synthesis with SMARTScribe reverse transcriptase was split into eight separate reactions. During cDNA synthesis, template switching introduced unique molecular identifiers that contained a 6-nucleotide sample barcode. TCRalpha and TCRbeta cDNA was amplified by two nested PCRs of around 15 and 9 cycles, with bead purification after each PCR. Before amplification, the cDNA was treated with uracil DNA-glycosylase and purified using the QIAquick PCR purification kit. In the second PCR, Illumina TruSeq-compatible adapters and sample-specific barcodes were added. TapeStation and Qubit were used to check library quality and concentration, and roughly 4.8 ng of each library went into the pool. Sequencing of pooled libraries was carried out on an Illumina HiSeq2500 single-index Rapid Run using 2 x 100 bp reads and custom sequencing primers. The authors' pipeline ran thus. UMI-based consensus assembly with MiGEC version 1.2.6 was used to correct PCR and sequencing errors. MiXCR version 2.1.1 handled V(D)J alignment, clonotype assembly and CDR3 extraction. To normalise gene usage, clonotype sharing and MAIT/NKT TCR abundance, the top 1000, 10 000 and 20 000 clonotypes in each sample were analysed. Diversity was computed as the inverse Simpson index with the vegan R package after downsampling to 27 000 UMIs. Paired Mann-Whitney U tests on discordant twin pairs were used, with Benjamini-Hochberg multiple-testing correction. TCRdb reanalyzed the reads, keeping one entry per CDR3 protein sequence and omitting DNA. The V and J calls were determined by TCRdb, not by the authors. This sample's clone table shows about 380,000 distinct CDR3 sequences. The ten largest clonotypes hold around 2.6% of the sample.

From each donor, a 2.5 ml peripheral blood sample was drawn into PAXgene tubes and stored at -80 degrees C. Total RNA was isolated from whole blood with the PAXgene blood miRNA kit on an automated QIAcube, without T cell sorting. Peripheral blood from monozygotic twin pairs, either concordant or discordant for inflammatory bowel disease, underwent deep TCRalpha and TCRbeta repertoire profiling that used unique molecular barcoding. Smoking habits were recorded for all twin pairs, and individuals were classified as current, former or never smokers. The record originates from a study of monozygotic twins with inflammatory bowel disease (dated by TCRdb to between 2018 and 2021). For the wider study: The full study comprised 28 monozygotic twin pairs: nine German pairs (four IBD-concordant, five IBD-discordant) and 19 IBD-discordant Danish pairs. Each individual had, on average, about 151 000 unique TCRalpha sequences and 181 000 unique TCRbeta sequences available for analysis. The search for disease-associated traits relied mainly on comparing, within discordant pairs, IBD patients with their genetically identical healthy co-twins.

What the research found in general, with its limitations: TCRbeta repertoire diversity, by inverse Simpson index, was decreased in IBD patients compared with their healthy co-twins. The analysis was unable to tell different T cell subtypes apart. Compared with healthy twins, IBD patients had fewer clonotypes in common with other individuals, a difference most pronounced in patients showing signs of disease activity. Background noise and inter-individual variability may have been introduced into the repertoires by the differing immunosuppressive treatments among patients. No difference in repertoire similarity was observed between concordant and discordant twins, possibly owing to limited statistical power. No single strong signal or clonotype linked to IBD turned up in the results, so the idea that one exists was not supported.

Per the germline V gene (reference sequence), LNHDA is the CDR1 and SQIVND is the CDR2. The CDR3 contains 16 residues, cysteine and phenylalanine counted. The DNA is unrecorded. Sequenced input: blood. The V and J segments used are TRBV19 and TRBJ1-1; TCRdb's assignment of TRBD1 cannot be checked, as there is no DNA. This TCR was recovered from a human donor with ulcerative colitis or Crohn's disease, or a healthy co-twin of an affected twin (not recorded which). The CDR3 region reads CASTFPTGGAGTEAFF.